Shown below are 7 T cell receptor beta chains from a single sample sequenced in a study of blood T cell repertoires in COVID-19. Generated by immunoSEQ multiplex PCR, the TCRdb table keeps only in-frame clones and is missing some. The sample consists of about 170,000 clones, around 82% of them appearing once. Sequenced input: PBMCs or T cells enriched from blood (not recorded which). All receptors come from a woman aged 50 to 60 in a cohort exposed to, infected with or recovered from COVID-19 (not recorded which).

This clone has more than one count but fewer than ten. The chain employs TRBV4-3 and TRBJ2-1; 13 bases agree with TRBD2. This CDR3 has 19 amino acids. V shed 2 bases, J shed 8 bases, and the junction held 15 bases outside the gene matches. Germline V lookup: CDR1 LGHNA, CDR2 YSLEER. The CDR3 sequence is CASSQILAGGPSARHEQFF. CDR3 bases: TGCGCCAGCAGCCAAATACTAGCGGGGGGGCCATCAGCACGCCATGAGCAGTTCTTC.

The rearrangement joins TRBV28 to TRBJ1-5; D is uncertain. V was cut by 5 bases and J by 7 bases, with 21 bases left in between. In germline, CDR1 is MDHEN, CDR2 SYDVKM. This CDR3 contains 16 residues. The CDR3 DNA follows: TGTGCCAGCAGTCTCCCCCAGGCCCGAGGGAGACAGCCCCAGCATTTT. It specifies CASSLPQARGRQPQHF.

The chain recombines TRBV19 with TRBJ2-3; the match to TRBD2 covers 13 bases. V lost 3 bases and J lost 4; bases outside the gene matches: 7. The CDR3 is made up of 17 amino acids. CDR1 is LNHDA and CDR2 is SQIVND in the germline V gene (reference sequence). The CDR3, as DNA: TGTGCCAGTAGTATTACACTAGCGGGAGGGCCGCCAGATACGCAGTATTTT. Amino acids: CASSITLAGGPPDTQYF.

CDR3 sequence reads: CASSGRAGPTQEQFF. Written as DNA, the CDR3 is TGTGCCAGCAGTGGCCGGGCGGGGCCAACCCAGGAGCAGTTCTTC. This sequence joins TRBV6-2 or TRBV6-3 and TRBJ2-1; possible D gene TRBD2, 6 bases. This CDR3 is built from 15 residues. Deletions cut 5 bases from V and 10 bases from J, with 21 bases between. Germline CDR1 is MNHEY and CDR2 is SVGEGT.

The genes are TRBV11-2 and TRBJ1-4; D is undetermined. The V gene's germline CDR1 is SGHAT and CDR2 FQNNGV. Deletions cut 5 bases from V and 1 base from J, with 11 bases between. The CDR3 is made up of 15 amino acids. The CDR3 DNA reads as TGTGCCAGCAGCCTTGGACGGGAAACTAATGAAAAACTGTTTTTT. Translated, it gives CASSLGRETNEKLFF.

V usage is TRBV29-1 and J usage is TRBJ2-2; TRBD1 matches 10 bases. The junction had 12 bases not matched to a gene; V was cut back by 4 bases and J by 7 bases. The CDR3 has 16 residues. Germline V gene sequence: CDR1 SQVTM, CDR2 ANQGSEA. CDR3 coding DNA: TGCAGCGTTGGCGCGGTGGTGGGACAGGGGAGCGGGGAGCTGTTTTTT. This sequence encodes CSVGAVVGQGSGELFF.

The CDR3 protein is CASSLAGTTAYEQYF. The CDR3 nucleotides read TGTGCCAGCAGCTTAGCTGGGACTACCGCCTACGAGCAGTACTTC. The gene calls are TRBV7-2 and TRBJ2-7; 7 nucleotides agree with TRBD2. Germline trimming cut 0 bases from V and 2 bases from J; bases unmatched to any gene: 4. Germline V gene data show CDR1 as SGHTA and CDR2 as FQGNSA. The CDR3 runs 15 residues.